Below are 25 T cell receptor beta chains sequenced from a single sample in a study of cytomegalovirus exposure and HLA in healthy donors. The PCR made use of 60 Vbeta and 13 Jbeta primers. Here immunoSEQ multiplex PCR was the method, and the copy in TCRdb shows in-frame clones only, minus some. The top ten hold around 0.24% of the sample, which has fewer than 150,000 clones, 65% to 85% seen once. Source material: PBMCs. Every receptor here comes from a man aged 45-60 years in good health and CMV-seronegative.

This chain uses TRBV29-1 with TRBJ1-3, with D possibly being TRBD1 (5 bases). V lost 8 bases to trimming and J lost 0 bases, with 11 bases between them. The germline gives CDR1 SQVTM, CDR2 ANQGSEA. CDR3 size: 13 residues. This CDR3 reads CSFSGSSGNTIYF. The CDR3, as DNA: TGCAGCTTTTCAGGGTCCTCTGGAAACACCATATATTTT.

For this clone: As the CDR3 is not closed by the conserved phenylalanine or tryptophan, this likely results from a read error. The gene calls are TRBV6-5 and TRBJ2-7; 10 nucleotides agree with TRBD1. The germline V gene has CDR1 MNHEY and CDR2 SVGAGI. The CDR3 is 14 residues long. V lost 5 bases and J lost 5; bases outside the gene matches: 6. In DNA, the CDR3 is TGTGCCAGCAGTGCGACAGGGGGCAGTCACGAGCAGTACCTC. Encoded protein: CASSATGGSHEQYL.

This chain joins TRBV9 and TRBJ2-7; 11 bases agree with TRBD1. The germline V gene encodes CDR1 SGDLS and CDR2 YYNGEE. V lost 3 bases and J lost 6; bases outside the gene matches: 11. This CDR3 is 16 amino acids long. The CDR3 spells CASSATPGTGGSEQYF. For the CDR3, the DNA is TGTGCCAGCAGCGCAACCCCCGGGACAGGGGGTAGCGAGCAGTACTTC.

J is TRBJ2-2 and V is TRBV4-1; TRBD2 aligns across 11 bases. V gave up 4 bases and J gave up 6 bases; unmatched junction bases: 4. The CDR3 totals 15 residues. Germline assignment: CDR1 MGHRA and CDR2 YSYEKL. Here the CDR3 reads CASSLGTSGSGELFF. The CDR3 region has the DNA TGCGCCAGCAGCCTCGGGACTAGCGGATCCGGGGAGCTGTTTTTT.

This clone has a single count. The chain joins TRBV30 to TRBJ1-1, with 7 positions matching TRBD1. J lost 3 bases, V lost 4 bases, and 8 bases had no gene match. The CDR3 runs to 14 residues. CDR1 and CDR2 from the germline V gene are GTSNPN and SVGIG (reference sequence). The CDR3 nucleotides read TGTGCCTGGAATCAGGGGGAAAGGGACACTGAAGCTTTCTTT. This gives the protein CAWNQGERDTEAFF.

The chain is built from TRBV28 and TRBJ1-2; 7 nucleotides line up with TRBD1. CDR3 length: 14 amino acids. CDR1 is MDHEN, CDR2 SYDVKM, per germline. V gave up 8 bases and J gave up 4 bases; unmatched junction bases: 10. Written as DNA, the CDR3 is TGTGCCAGCGGGGAGAGGACAGGAATCTATGGCTACACCTTC. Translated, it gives CASGERTGIYGYTF.

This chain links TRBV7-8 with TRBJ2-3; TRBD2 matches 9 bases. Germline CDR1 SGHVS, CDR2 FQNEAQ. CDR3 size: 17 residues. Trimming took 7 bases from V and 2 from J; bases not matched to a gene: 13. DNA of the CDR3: TGTGCCAGCACCCTCAGGGGATCTAGCGGGAACACAGATACGCAGTATTTT. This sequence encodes CASTLRGSSGNTDTQYF. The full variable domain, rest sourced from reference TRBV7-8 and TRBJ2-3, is GAGVSQSPRYKVAKRGQDVALRCDPISGHVSLFWYQQALGQGPEFLTYFQNEAQLDKSGLPSDRFFAERPEGSVSTLKIQRTQQEDSAVYLCASTLRGSSGNTDTQYFGPGTRLTVL.

The CDR3 nucleotides read TGTGCCAGTAGTCGGAGCTTAAATCAGCCCCAGCATTTT. Translating it yields CASSRSLNQPQHF. The gene calls are TRBV19 and TRBJ1-5; D gene uncertain. CDR1 is LNHDA and CDR2 is SQIVND in the germline V gene (reference sequence). This CDR3 has 13 amino acids. The ends were cut back, 5 bases at V and 4 bases at J, with 9 bases in the middle.

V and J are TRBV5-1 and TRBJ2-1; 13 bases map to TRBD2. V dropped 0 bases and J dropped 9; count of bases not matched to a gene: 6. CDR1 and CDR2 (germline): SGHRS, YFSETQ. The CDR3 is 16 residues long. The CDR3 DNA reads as TGCGCCAGCAGCTTGGGTGGACTAGCGGGAGTCAGTGAGCAGTTCTTC. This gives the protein CASSLGGLAGVSEQFF. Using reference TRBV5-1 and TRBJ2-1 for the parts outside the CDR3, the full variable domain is KAGVTQTPRYLIKTRGQQVTLSCSPISGHRSVSWYQQTPGQGLQFLFEYFSETQRNKGNFPGRFSGRQFSNSRSEMNVSTLELGDSALYLCASSLGGLAGVSEQFFGPGTRLTVL.

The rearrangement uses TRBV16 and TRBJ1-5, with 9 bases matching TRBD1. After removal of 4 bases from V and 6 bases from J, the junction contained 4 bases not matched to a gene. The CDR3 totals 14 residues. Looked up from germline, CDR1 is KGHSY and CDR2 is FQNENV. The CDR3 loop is CASSRRQGVQPQHF. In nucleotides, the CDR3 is TGTGCCAGCAGCCGCCGACAGGGGGTTCAGCCCCAGCATTTT.

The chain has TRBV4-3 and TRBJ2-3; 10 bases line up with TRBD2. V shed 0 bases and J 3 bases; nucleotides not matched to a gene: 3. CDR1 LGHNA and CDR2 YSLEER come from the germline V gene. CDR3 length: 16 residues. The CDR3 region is CASSQEPSGSTDTQYF. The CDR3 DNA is TGCGCCAGCAGCCAAGAGCCTAGCGGGAGTACAGATACGCAGTATTTT.

CDR3: CASSVKDRQTQYF. For the CDR3, the DNA is TGTGCCAGCTCCGTAAAAGACAGGCAGACCCAGTACTTC. The rearrangement links TRBV18 to TRBJ2-5; a weak D match, TRBD1 (6 bases). This CDR3 contains 13 residues. CDR1 and CDR2 (germline): KGHSH, LQKENI. Trimming removed 6 bases from V and 6 bases from J, with 14 bases in between. The whole variable domain, remainder taken from reference TRBV18 and TRBJ2-5, is NAGVMQNPRHLVRRRGQEARLRCSPMKGHSHVYWYRQLPEEGLKFMVYLQKENIIDESGMPKERFSAEFPKEGPSILRIQQVVRGDSAAYFCASSVKDRQTQYFGPGTRLLVL.

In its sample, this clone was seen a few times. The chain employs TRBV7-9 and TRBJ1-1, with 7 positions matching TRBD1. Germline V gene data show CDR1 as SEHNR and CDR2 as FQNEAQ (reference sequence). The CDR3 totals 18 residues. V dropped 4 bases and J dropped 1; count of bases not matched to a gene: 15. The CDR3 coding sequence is TGTGCCAGCAGCTCCGGGACAGATCCCAGAGGAACGAACACTGAAGCTTTCTTT. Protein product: CASSSGTDPRGTNTEAFF.

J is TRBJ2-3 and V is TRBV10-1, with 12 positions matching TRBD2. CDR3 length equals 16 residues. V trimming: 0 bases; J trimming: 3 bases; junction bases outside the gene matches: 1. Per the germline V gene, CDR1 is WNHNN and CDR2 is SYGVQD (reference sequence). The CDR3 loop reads CASSESLAGGTDTQYF. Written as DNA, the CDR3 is TGCGCCAGCAGTGAGTCCCTAGCGGGAGGGACAGATACGCAGTATTTT.

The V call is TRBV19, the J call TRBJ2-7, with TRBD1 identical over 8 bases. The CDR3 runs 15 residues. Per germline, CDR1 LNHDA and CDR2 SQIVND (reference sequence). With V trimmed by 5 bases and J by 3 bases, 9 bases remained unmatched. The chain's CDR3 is CASSLGQGWGYEQYF. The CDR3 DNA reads TGTGCCAGTAGTCTAGGACAGGGTTGGGGCTACGAGCAGTACTTC.

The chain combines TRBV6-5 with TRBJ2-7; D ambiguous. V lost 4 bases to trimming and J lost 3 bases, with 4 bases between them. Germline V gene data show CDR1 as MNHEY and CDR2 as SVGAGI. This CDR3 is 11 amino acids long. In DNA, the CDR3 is TGTGCCAGCAGTTCTTACTACGAGCAGTACTTC. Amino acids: CASSSYYEQYF.

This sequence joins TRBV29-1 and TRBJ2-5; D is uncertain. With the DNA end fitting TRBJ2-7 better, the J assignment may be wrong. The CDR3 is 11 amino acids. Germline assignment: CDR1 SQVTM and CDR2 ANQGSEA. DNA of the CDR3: TGCAGCGTTAAAAACTCCTACGAGCAGTACTTC. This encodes CSVKNSYEQYF.

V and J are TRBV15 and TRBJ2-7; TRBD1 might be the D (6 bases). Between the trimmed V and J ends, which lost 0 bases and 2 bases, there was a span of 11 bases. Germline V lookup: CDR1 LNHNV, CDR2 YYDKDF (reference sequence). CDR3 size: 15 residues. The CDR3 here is CATSRDPGTTYEQYF. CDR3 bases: TGTGCCACCAGCAGAGATCCCGGGACAACCTACGAGCAGTACTTC.

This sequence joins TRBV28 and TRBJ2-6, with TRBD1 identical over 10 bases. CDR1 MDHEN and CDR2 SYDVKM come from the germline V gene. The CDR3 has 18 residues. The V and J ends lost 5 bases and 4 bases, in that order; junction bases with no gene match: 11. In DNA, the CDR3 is TGTGCCAGCAGTCCGCGTCCCGGGACAGGGGCCGGGGCCAACGTCCTGACTTTC. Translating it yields CASSPRPGTGAGANVLTF.

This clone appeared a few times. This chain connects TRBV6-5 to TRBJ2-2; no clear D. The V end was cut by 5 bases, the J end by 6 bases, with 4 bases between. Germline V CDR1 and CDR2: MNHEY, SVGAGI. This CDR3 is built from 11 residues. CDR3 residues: CASSRSGELFF. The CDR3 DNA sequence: TGTGCCAGCAGTCGGTCCGGGGAGCTGTTTTTT.

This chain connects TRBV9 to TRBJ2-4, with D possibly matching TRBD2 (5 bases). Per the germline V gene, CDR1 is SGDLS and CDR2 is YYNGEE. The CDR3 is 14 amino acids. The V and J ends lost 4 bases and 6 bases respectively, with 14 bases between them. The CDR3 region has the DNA TGTGCCAGCAGCTTTCGGGGAAGTGGAAACATTCAGTACTTC. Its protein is CASSFRGSGNIQYF.

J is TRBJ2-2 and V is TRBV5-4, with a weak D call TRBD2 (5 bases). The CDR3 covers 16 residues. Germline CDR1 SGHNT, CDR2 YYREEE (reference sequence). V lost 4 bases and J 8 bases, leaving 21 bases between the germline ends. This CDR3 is CASSVGPISGKGELFF. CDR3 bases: TGTGCCAGCAGCGTCGGACCGATCTCCGGGAAAGGGGAGCTGTTTTTT.

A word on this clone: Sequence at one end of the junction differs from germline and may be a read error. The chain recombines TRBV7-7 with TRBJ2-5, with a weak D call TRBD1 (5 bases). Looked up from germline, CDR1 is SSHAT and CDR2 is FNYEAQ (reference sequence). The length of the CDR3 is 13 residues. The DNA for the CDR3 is TGTGCTAGCAGCTTAGACCAGGGTGAGACCCAGTACTTC. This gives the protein CASSLDQGETQYF.

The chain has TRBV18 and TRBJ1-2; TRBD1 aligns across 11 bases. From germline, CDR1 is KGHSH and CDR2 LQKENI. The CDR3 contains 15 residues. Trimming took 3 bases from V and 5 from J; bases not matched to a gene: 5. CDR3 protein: CASSPSGTGGYGYTF. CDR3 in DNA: TGTGCCAGCTCACCCTCTGGGACAGGGGGATATGGCTACACCTTC.

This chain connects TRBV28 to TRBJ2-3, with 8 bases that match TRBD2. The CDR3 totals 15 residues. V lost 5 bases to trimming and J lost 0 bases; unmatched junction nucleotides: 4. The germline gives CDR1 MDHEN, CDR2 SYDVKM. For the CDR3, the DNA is TGTGCCAGCAGTCGACTAGCGCCTAGCACAGATACGCAGTATTTT. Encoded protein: CASSRLAPSTDTQYF. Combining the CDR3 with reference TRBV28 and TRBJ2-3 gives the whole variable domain DVKVTQSSRYLVKRTGEKVFLECVQDMDHENMFWYRQDPGLGLRLIYFSYDVKMKEKGDIPEGYSVSREKKERFSLILESASTNQTSMYLCASSRLAPSTDTQYFGPGTRLTVL.